Listed below are T cell receptor beta chains from one sample, sequenced in a study of T cell repertoires in cytomegalovirus infection. No antigens are known for them. MiXCR was run by TCRdb on the reads, yielding one entry per CDR3 protein. The repertoire holds about 310,000 distinct CDR3 sequences, with about 25% as singletons. The source material was cultured PBMCs, sampled from culture after CMV antigen stimulation. Receptors originate from a human donor in good health (CMV status not recorded). Some clones in this sample may be carry-over from other donors' samples. CDR3s include the opening cysteine and the closing phenylalanine or tryptophan. D genes are given only for firm matches. Where a row states a size, it is once, few, many or the class of an expanded clone; other rows omit it.

j_call d_call clone_size v_call cdr3_nt cdr3_aa
TRBJ2-1 TRBD2 few TRBV12-5 TGTGCTAGTGGTTTGGTCCACACTAGCGGGACCAACAATGAGCAGTTCTTC CASGLVHTSGTNNEQFF
TRBJ2-2 NA NA TRBV15 TGTGCCACCAGCAGACAGGGGTTGTACACCGGGGAGCTGTTTTTT CATSRQGLYTGELFF
TRBJ2-1 NA NA TRBV12-3/TRBV12-4 TGTGCCAGCAGGTCCGGACAGCGTCCGAACAATGAGCAGTTCTTC CASRSGQRPNNEQFF
TRBJ2-1 NA many TRBV7-2 TGTGCCAGCAGCTTATTACCAAGCGCCTACAATGAGCAGTTCTTC CASSLLPSAYNEQFF
TRBJ1-2 NA NA TRBV4-3 TGCGCCAGCAGCCAAGATCAGACAAATTATGGCTACACCTTC CASSQDQTNYGYTF
TRBJ2-5 NA few TRBV7-9 TGTGCCAGCAGCTTATATTCAGAAGAGACCCAGTACTTC CASSLYSEETQYF
TRBJ2-7 NA NA TRBV24-1 TGTGCCACCAGTGATCCCCGGGACCACGAGCAGTACTTC CATSDPRDHEQYF
TRBJ2-1 TRBD1 few TRBV18 TGTGCCAGCTCACCACAACAGGGGGATGTGTACAATGAGCAGTTCTTC CASSPQQGDVYNEQFF
TRBJ2-7 NA NA TRBV4-2 TGTGCCAGCAGCCCCCAGGGGCCATTGTCCTACGAGCAGTACTTC CASSPQGPLSYEQYF
TRBJ2-1 TRBD2 NA TRBV27 TGTGCCAGCAGTTTACGACTAGCGGGAGGGCACAATGAGCAGTTCTTC CASSLRLAGGHNEQFF
TRBJ1-2 TRBD1 few TRBV10-3 TGTGCCATCAGTGAGTCTTCGGGACAGGCTGGGCGATGGGGCTACACCTTC CAISESSGQAGRWGYTF
TRBJ1-6 NA few TRBV11-2 TGTGCCAGCAGCTTAGGACTTGGGATGAGAGGTTCACCCCTCCACTTT CASSLGLGMRGSPLHF
TRBJ1-1 NA NA TRBV11-2 TGTGCCAGCAGCTTAGGTGGCCGGCGGAACACTGAAGCTTTCTTT CASSLGGRRNTEAFF
TRBJ1-3 TRBD1 many TRBV6-6 TGTGCCAGCAGTGGGACAGGGCTGAGCTCTGGAAACACCATATATTTT CASSGTGLSSGNTIYF
TRBJ2-7 TRBD2 NA TRBV7-9 TGTGCCAGCAGCCACCTGGGGGGCGGGAGGATAACCTACGAGCAGTACTTC CASSHLGGGRITYEQYF
TRBJ2-1 NA NA TRBV6-2/TRBV6-3 TGTGCCAGCAGTTATTCGATGGGGCGGGCGAATTACAATGAGCAGTTCTTC CASSYSMGRANYNEQFF
TRBJ2-1 TRBD2 NA TRBV6-6 TGTGCCAGCAGGGATTCCGGGACTAGCAAGGACAATGAGCAGTTCTTC CASRDSGTSKDNEQFF
TRBJ2-5 NA many TRBV7-2 TGTGCCAGCAGCTTATTCCCACGGGAGACCCAGTACTTC CASSLFPRETQYF
TRBJ1-2 NA NA TRBV7-4 TGTGCCAGCAGCTTAGGGGGGTCTCAATTAAGAGATGGCTACACCTTC CASSLGGSQLRDGYTF
TRBJ2-5 TRBD1 NA TRBV11-2 TGTGCCAGCAGCTTAGGGAGTGGCAGGGGGCACCAAGAGACCCAGTACTTC CASSLGSGRGHQETQYF
TRBJ2-5 TRBD2 NA TRBV18 TGTGCCAGCTCGTCCGGGAGGTCAGAGACCCAGTACTTC CASSSGRSETQYF
TRBJ2-3 NA NA TRBV28 TGTGCCAGCAGTTTCCCCAGGGCGGTTAGCCCGGGGGAGGCGCAGTATTTT CASSFPRAVSPGEAQYF
TRBJ2-3 NA NA TRBV29-1 TGCAGCGTGGGGGGGCCTAGCACGGATACGCAGTATTTT CSVGGPSTDTQYF
TRBJ1-4 NA many TRBV12-3/TRBV12-4 TGTGCCAGCAGTTTGGCGGGAGTGGAGGAAAAACTGTTTTTT CASSLAGVEEKLFF
TRBJ2-3 TRBD2 many TRBV7-2 TGTGCCAGCCGATTAGCGGGAGCAACAGATACGCAGTATTTT CASRLAGATDTQYF
TRBJ2-6 NA NA TRBV19 TGTGCCAGTAGTGTATCCTCGGGACGGACGACTGGGGCCAACGTCCTGACTTTC CASSVSSGRTTGANVLTF
TRBJ2-1 NA NA TRBV29-1 TGCAGCCCAACCGGGGCCGATTCCTACAATGAGCAGTTCTTC CSPTGADSYNEQFF
TRBJ2-5 NA NA TRBV7-8 TGTGCCAGCAGCACAGGACCCACGGGACCATGGGAGACCCAGTACTTC CASSTGPTGPWETQYF
TRBJ2-7 NA NA TRBV2 TGTGCCAGCAGAATCAGAGGGGAGCAGTACTTC CASRIRGEQYF
TRBJ1-2 NA many TRBV7-2 TGTGCCAGCAGCTTAGTTTTCAGGGGCGGCTACACCTTC CASSLVFRGGYTF
TRBJ1-1 TRBD1 few TRBV7-9 TGTGCCAGCAGCTTAGACAGACAGGGGGGGGTCACTGAAGCTTTCTTT CASSLDRQGGVTEAFF
TRBJ2-7 NA NA TRBV20-1 TGCAGTGCTAGAGATTTAGGGACAACTATCTACGAGCAGTACTTC CSARDLGTTIYEQYF
TRBJ2-2 NA NA TRBV28 TGTGCCAGCACCCTTCTAGGGGTAACCGGGGAGCTGTTTTTT CASTLLGVTGELFF
TRBJ2-5 NA NA TRBV29-1 TGCAGCGTTGTCCGGGGGCTACAAGAGACCCAGTACTTC CSVVRGLQETQYF
TRBJ2-1 NA few TRBV11-2 TGTGCCAGCAGCCCCTACAGTGGGAAGGAGCAGTTCTTC CASSPYSGKEQFF
TRBJ2-6 NA few TRBV6-1 TGTGCCAGCCATGGAGACAGGGAGGTTTTTTCTGGGGCCAACGTCCTGACTTTC CASHGDREVFSGANVLTF
TRBJ2-1 TRBD2 few TRBV11-2 TGTGCCAGCAGGCTAGCGGGAAACAATGAGCAGTTCTTC CASRLAGNNEQFF
TRBJ1-6 NA many TRBV7-2 TGTGCCAGCAGCTTAGTGGCAGGGATGAATTCACCCCTCCACTTT CASSLVAGMNSPLHF
TRBJ2-2 NA few TRBV7-8 TGTGCCAGCAGCCAGGGGATTAGCATCGGGACCGGGGAGCTGTTTTTT CASSQGISIGTGELFF
TRBJ2-3 NA few TRBV7-9 TGTGCCAGCAGCTTAGACGGGGTTACGCAGTATTTT CASSLDGVTQYF
TRBJ1-2 NA NA TRBV7-2 TGTGCCAGCAACCGTTTTCTGAACTACACCTTC CASNRFLNYTF